Presented here are 18 T cell receptor beta chains from one specimen sequenced in a study of cytomegalovirus exposure and HLA in healthy donors. Measured with immunoSEQ multiplex PCR; TCRdb has only the in-frame clones, and not every one. The table has under 200,000 clones, 75% to 90% seen once; the top ten hold roughly 7%. Sequences were obtained from PBMCs. These receptors were taken from a man younger than 35 in good health and CMV-seropositive.

The rearrangement joins TRBV2 to TRBJ2-1; weak D call: TRBD1 (5 bases). The ends were cut back, 0 bases at V and 7 bases at J, with 7 bases in the middle. The CDR3 extends over 13 amino acids. Germline loops: CDR1 SNHLY, CDR2 FYNNEI. The CDR3 DNA reads TGTGCCAGCAGTGAAGCTGCAGGGAATGAGCAGTTCTTC. Its protein product is CASSEAAGNEQFF.

The CDR3 DNA sequence: TGTGCCAGCAGTCTAAAAGGTATTAGCGGGAGGTACGAGCAGTACTTC. It encodes CASSLKGISGRYEQYF. V and J are TRBV27 and TRBJ2-7; 10 nucleotides match TRBD2. After removal of 5 bases from V and 4 bases from J, the junction contained 11 bases not matched to a gene. The length of the CDR3 is 16 residues. Looked up from germline, CDR1 is MNHEY and CDR2 is SMNVEV (reference sequence).

The V gene is TRBV27, the J gene TRBJ1-1; D uncertain. V was trimmed by 3 bases and J by 0 bases, leaving 8 bases between them. The CDR3 is 14 residues long. CDR1 and CDR2 from the germline V gene are MNHEY and SMNVEV (reference sequence). The CDR3 region has the DNA TGTGCCAGCAGTTTCAGTGGCCTGAACACTGAAGCTTTCTTT. This encodes CASSFSGLNTEAFF.

The chain is built from TRBV27 and TRBJ2-7; 9 positions agree with TRBD1. V dropped 4 bases and J dropped 1; count of bases not matched to a gene: 2. The germline gives CDR1 MNHEY, CDR2 SMNVEV (reference sequence). This CDR3 region has 14 residues. The CDR3, as DNA: TGTGCCAGCAGTTGGGGACAGGGATCCTACGAGCAGTACTTC. Translation gives CASSWGQGSYEQYF.

The chain combines TRBV29-1 with TRBJ2-5, with 7 bases that match TRBD1. The CDR3 consists of 13 residues. J was trimmed by 3 bases and V by 3 bases; bases with no gene match: 4. Germline CDR1 and CDR2: SQVTM and ANQGSEA. As DNA, the CDR3 is TGCAGCGTTGACGGGGACAGAAAAGAGACCCAGTACTTC. Its translation is CSVDGDRKETQYF.

The V gene is TRBV6-5, the J gene TRBJ1-4; D might be TRBD1 (5 bases). The germline V gene has CDR1 MNHEY and CDR2 SVGAGI. The V end lost 5 bases, the J end lost 5 bases, and 12 bases lay between the germline ends. This CDR3 contains 14 residues. CDR3 nucleotides: TGTGCCAGCAGTCCCGGGAGGGGCAATGAAAAACTGTTTTTT. This codes for CASSPGRGNEKLFF.

The rearrangement joins TRBV27 to TRBJ2-2, with D tentatively TRBD2 (5 bases). V was shortened by 11 bases and J by 1 base, with 14 bases between the two germline ends. This CDR3 region has 14 residues. CDR1 MNHEY and CDR2 SMNVEV come from the germline V gene (reference sequence). The CDR3 is CASRADLNTGELFF. The CDR3 DNA follows: TGTGCCTCGCGGGCGGACTTGAACACCGGGGAGCTGTTTTTT.

This chain uses TRBV5-4 with TRBJ2-2, with D possibly being TRBD2 (5 bases). This CDR3 is 15 amino acids long. The V gene lost 5 bases and the J gene lost 5 bases, with 16 bases spanning the gap. Germline V gene data show CDR1 as SGHNT and CDR2 as YYREEE (reference sequence). In DNA form, the CDR3 reads TGTGCCAGCAGTTCAGGACTGGAGAAAACCGGGGAGCTGTTTTTT. Its translation is CASSSGLEKTGELFF.

The chain employs TRBV27 and TRBJ1-5; D gene ambiguous. Germline V gene sequence: CDR1 MNHEY, CDR2 SMNVEV (reference sequence). This CDR3 region has 14 residues. The ends were cut back, 2 bases at V and 3 bases at J, with 8 bases in the middle. CDR3 DNA: TGTGCCAGCAGTTTAGGGCAGGCCAATCAGCCCCAGCATTTT. This translates into CASSLGQANQPQHF.

This clone was picked up one time. The chain links TRBV11-2 to TRBJ1-2; 8 nucleotides agree with TRBD1. The CDR3 is 13 residues long. V lost 5 bases, J lost 8 bases, and 7 bases stayed unmatched. Germline V gives CDR1 SGHAT, CDR2 FQNNGV. The DNA for the CDR3 is TGTGCCAGCAGCCTGGACAGGGCTGGAGGCTACACCTTC. Translating it yields CASSLDRAGGYTF.

This rearrangement joins TRBV5-1 to TRBJ1-1; no clear D gene. The CDR3 consists of 15 residues. V gave up 7 bases and J gave up 0 bases, with 16 bases separating them. Germline CDR1 and CDR2: SGHRS and YFSETQ. The CDR3: CASAVSGAMNTEAFF. In DNA form, the CDR3 reads TGCGCCAGCGCCGTATCGGGAGCAATGAACACTGAAGCTTTCTTT.

The chain uses TRBV18 and TRBJ1-1; 11 bases are shared with TRBD1. This CDR3 comprises 15 residues. The ends lost 3 bases at V and 6 bases at J; junction bases unmatched: 6. Germline CDR1 is KGHSH and CDR2 is LQKENI. The CDR3, as DNA: TGTGCCAGCTCACCCCGGACAGGGGGCTCGGCTGAAGCTTTCTTT. Protein: CASSPRTGGSAEAFF.

This rearrangement joins TRBV25-1 to TRBJ2-1; D is possibly TRBD1 (6 bases). This CDR3 contains 13 residues. The V end was cut by 5 bases, the J end by 10 bases, with 15 bases between. The germline CDR1 and CDR2 sequences are MGHDK and SYGVNS. CDR3 protein: CASSIHTGKEQFF. The CDR3 DNA reads as TGTGCCAGCAGTATACATACAGGGAAAGAGCAGTTCTTC.

V and J are TRBV6-6 and TRBJ1-4; TRBD1 might be the D (6 bases). The germline gives CDR1 MNHNY, CDR2 SVGAGI (reference sequence). The V end was cut by 7 bases, the J end by 8 bases, with 14 bases between. This CDR3 contains 13 residues. The CDR3 sequence is CASKAGGGEKLFF. CDR3 nucleotide sequence: TGTGCCAGCAAGGCGGGGGGCGGCGAAAAACTGTTTTTT.

This chain joins TRBV9 and TRBJ2-2; 9 bases line up with TRBD1. The CDR3 covers 16 residues. The germline CDR1 and CDR2 sequences are SGDLS and YYNGEE. V was clipped by 7 bases and J by 0 bases; unmatched bases: 7. The CDR3 spells CASQHGQGPNTGELFF. The CDR3 region has the DNA TGTGCCAGCCAACATGGACAGGGGCCGAACACCGGGGAGCTGTTTTTT.

The V gene is TRBV2, the J gene TRBJ1-4, with a possible D match to TRBD1 (6 bases). In germline, CDR1 is SNHLY, CDR2 FYNNEI. V lost 3 bases and J 8 bases, leaving 22 bases between the germline ends. The length of the CDR3 is 17 residues. The CDR3 DNA sequence: TGTGCCAGCAGTGATGCACGGTTTTTGACAGGCAGAGAAAAACTGTTTTTT. Translation gives CASSDARFLTGREKLFF.

CDR3 in amino acids: CASSRTGLYEQYF. CDR3 DNA: TGTGCCAGCAGTCGGACTGGGTTATACGAGCAGTACTTC. J is TRBJ2-7 and V is TRBV6-5; D may be TRBD2 (5 bases). The CDR3 length is 13 residues. In germline, CDR1 is MNHEY, CDR2 SVGAGI. The germline V and J ends were trimmed by 5 bases and 4 bases, with 12 bases remaining between them.

The chain links TRBV6-6 to TRBJ1-2; a possible D gene is TRBD1 (5 bases). The CDR3 covers 13 residues. Germline V CDR1 and CDR2: MNHNY, SVGAGI (reference sequence). Trimming shortened V by 4 bases and J by 8 bases, and 14 bases separated the two germline ends. CDR3 in amino acids: CASSSNTGYGYTF. The CDR3 DNA reads as TGTGCCAGCAGTTCCAATACAGGATACGGCTACACCTTC.